This T cell receptor beta chain was retrieved from a study of control samples from healthy donors and cancer patients. V shed 8 bases and J shed 2 bases, with 6 bases lying between them. There are 12 residues in the CDR3. Germline V CDR1 and CDR2: MNHEY, SVGAGI. This clone has only one observation. TCRdb's table, derived via immunoSEQ multiplex PCR, lists solely in-frame clones and lacks some. The data contain fewer than 250,000 clones, 90% to 95% of them singletons. The TCR originated in a man aged 25 to 40 in good health. J is TRBJ2-2 and V is TRBV6-5; D gene unclear. The sequenced sample consisted of blood. CDR3 in amino acids: CASRENTGELFF. The CDR3 nucleotides read TGTGCCAGCCGAGAAAACACCGGGGAGCTGTTTTTT.